One and the same sample provided the 6 T cell receptor beta chains below, sequenced in a study of cytomegalovirus exposure and HLA in healthy donors. The PCR was carried out with 60 Vbeta primers and 13 Jbeta primers. Sequencing used immunoSEQ multiplex PCR; TCRdb keeps in-frame clones, though not all of them. The data hold about 220,000 clones, with roughly 85% observed a single time. Sequencing was carried out using PBMCs. The receptors were sampled from a male donor in good health and CMV-seronegative.

The chain employs TRBV6-1 and TRBJ2-2, with 8 positions matching TRBD1. CDR1 and CDR2 from the germline V gene are MNHNS and SASEGT. The CDR3 contains 15 residues. V shed 5 bases and J 6 bases; nucleotides not matched to a gene: 8. The CDR3 DNA reads TGTGCCAGCAGTTCGGGACAGGCCATCTCCGGGGAGCTGTTTTTT. This encodes CASSSGQAISGELFF.

There are a few counts of this clone. This chain connects TRBV5-4 to TRBJ1-2; 7 nucleotides line up with TRBD1. CDR3 length: 14 residues. Germline CDR1 reads SGHNT; CDR2 reads YYREEE (reference sequence). The V gene end was trimmed by 1 base and the J gene end by 8 bases; junction bases not matched to a gene: 8. CDR3 bases: TGTGCCAGCAGCTTGAAGGGGGCGGGTCAGGGCTACACCTTC. This gives the protein CASSLKGAGQGYTF.

The chain joins TRBV7-2 to TRBJ2-7; 10 bases map to TRBD1. V dropped 5 bases and J dropped 2; count of bases not matched to a gene: 3. From germline, CDR1 is SGHTA and CDR2 FQGNSA. This CDR3 has 14 residues. The CDR3 DNA is TGTGCCAGCAGCCACGGGACAGGGGCCTACGAGCAGTACTTC. The encoded protein is CASSHGTGAYEQYF. Filled out from reference TRBV7-2 and TRBJ2-7, the complete variable domain reads GAGVSQSPSNKVTEKGKDVELRCDPISGHTALYWYRQSLGQGLEFLIYFQGNSAPDKSGLPSDRFSAERTGGSVSTLTIQRTQQEDSAVYLCASSHGTGAYEQYFGPGTRLTVT.

V and J are TRBV9 and TRBJ1-2; TRBD1 agrees at 8 bases. V shed 5 bases and J 6 bases; nucleotides not matched to a gene: 3. The CDR3 contains 12 residues. The germline V gene encodes CDR1 SGDLS and CDR2 YYNGEE. In nucleotides, the CDR3 is TGTGCCAGCAGACCGACAGGGGATGGCTACACCTTC. This sequence encodes CASRPTGDGYTF.

The chain couples TRBV4-2 to TRBJ1-4, with a weak D call TRBD1 (5 bases). This CDR3 spans 16 amino acids. V gave up 4 bases and J gave up 5 bases, with 17 bases separating them. The V gene's germline CDR1 is LGHNA and CDR2 YNFKEQ. CDR3 nucleotides: TGTGCCAGCAGCCCGACGGGCAGGGAAGCCAATGAAAAACTGTTTTTT. Amino acids: CASSPTGREANEKLFF.

The chain couples TRBV6-6 to TRBJ2-5; possibly TRBD2 for D (6 bases). Germline assignment: CDR1 MNHNY and CDR2 SVGAGI (reference sequence). Trimming cost V 0 bases and J 2 bases, with 10 bases left between them. The CDR3 spans 15 residues. The chain's CDR3 is CASSYSKGTQETQYF. In DNA, the CDR3 is TGTGCCAGCAGTTACTCGAAGGGGACTCAAGAGACCCAGTACTTC.